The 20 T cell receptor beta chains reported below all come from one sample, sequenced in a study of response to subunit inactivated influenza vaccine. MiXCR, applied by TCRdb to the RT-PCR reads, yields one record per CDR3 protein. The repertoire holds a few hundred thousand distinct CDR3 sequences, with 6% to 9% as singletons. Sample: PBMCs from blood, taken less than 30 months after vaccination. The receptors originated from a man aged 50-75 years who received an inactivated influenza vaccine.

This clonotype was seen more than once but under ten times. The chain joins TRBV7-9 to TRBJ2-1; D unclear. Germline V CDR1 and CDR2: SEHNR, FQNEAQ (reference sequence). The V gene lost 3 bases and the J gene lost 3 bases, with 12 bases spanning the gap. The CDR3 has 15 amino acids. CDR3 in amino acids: CASSFRLLNYNEQFF. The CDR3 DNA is TGTGCCAGCAGCTTCCGTCTCTTGAACTACAATGAGCAGTTCTTC.

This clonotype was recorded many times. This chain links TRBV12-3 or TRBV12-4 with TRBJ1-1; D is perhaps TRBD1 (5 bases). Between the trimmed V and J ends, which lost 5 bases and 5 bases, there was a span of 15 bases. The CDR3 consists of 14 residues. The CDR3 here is CASSRRQMGTEAFF. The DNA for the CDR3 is TGTGCCAGCAGTCGGAGACAGATGGGGACTGAAGCTTTCTTT.

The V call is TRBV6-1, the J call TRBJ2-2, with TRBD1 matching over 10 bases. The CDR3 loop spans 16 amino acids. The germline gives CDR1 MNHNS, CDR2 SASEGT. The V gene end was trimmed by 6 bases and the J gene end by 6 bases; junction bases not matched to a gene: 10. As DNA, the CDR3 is TGTGCCAGCAGGCCGGGACAGGGGACGGTCGCCGGGGAGCTGTTTTTT. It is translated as CASRPGQGTVAGELFF.

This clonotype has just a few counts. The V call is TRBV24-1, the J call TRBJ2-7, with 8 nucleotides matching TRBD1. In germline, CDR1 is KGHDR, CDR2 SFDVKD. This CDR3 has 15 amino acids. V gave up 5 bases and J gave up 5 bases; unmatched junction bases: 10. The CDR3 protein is CATSGTGLGGNEQYF. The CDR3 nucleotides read TGTGCCACCAGTGGGACAGGGTTAGGCGGGAACGAGCAGTACTTC.

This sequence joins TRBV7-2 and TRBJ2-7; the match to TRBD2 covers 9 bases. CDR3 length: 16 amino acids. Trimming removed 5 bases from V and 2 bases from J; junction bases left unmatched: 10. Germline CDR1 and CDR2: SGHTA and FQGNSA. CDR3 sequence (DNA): TGTGCCAGCAGCCCAAGAGGACTAGCGCGTACCTACGAGCAGTACTTC. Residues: CASSPRGLARTYEQYF.

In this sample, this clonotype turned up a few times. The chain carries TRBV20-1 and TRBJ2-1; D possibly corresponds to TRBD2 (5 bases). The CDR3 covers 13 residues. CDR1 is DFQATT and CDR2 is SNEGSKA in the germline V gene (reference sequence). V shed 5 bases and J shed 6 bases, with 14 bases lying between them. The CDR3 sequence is CSAGRWDSNEQFF. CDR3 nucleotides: TGCAGTGCTGGGAGATGGGATTCCAATGAGCAGTTCTTC.

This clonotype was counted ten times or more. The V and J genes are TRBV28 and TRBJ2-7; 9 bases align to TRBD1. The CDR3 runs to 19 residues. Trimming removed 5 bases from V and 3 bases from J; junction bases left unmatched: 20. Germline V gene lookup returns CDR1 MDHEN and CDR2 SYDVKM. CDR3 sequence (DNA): TGTGCCAGCAGTCTTCCGGGGACAGGGAATAACGCGTACAACTACGAGCAGTACTTC. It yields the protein CASSLPGTGNNAYNYEQYF.

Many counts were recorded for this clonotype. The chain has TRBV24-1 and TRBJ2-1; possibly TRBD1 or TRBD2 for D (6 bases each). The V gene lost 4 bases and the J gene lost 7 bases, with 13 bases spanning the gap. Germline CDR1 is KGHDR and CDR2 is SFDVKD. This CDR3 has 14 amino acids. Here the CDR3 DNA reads TGTGCCACCAGTGAAAGGGGGGCTAAAAATGAGCAGTTCTTC. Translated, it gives CATSERGAKNEQFF.

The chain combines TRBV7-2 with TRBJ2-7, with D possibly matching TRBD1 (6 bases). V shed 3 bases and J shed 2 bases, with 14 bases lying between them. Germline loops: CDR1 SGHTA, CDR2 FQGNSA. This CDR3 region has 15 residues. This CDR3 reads CASSFGTTGPYEQYF. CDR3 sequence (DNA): TGTGCCAGCAGCTTCGGGACAACGGGTCCCTACGAGCAGTACTTC.

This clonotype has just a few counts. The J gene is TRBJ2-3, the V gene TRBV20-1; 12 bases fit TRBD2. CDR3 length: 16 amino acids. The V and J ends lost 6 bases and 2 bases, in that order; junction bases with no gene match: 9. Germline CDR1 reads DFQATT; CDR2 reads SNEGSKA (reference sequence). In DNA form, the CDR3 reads TGCAGTGCGACCAGACTAGCGGGGGAGATCACAGATACGCAGTATTTT. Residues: CSATRLAGEITDTQYF.

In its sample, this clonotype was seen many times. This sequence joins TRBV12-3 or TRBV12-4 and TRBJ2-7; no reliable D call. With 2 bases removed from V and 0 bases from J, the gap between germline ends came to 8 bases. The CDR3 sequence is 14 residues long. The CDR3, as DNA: TGTGCCAGCAGTTTATCCCAAGACTCCTACGAGCAGTACTTC. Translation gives CASSLSQDSYEQYF.

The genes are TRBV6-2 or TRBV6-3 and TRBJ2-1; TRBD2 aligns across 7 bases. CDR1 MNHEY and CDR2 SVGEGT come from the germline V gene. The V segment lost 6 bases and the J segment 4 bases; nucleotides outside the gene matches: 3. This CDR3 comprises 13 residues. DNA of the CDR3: TGTGCCAGCAGCACTAGCGAGTACAATGAGCAGTTCTTC. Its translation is CASSTSEYNEQFF.

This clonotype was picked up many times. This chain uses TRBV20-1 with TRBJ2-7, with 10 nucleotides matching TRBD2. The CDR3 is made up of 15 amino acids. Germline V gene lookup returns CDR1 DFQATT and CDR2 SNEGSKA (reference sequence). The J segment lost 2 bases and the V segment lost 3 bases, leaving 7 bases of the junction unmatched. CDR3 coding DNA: TGCAGTGCTAGTTTGTTAGCGGGAGGAACCTACGAGCAGTACTTC. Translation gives CSASLLAGGTYEQYF.

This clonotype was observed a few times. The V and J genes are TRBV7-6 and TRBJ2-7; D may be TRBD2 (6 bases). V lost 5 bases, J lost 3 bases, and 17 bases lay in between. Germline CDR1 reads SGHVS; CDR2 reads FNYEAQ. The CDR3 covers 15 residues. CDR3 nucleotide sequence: TGTGCCAGCAGCCCCACTGGCGGGGACGTCTACGAGCAGTACTTC. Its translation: CASSPTGGDVYEQYF.

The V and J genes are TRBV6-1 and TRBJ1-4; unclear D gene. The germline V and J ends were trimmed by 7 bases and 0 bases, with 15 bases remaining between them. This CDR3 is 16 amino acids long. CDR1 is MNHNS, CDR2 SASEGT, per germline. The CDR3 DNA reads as TGTGCCAGCACCGCCCTAGGAGGGACAACTAATGAAAAACTGTTTTTT. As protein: CASTALGGTTNEKLFF.

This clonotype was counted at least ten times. The CDR3 region has the DNA TGTGCCAGCAGTTTAATCTGGGGAAGAGAAGACGGACAGGGAATTCGCTACGAGCAGTACTTC. Its translation is CASSLIWGREDGQGIRYEQYF. The chain combines TRBV12-3 or TRBV12-4 with TRBJ2-7; 8 bases fit TRBD1. Trimming at V came to 2 bases and at J to 3 bases, leaving 24 bases not matched to a gene. The CDR3 is made up of 21 amino acids.

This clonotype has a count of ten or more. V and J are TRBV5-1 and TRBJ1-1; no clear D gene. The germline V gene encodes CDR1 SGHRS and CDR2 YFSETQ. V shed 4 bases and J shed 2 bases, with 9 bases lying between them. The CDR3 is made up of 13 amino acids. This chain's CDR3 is CASSEMGNTEAFF. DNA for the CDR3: TGCGCCAGCAGCGAAATGGGCAACACTGAAGCTTTCTTT.

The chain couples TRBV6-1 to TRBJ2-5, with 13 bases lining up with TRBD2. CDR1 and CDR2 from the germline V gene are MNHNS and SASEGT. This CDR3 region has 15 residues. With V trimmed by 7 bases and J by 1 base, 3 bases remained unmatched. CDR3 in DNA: TGTGCCAGCACACTAGCGGGAGGGTTCCAAGAGACCCAGTACTTC. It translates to CASTLAGGFQETQYF.

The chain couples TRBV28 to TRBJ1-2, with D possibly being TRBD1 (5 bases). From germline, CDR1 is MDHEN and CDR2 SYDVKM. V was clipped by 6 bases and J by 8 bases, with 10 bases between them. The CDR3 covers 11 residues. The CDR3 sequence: CASSRAQGYTF. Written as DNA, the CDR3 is TGTGCCAGCAGCAGGGCCCAAGGCTACACCTTC.

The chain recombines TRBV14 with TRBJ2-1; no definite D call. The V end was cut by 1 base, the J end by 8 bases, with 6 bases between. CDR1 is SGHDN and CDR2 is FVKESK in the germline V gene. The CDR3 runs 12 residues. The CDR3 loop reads CASSQAVYEQFF. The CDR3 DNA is TGTGCCAGCAGCCAAGCCGTTTATGAGCAGTTCTTC.